This T cell receptor beta chain originates from a study of blood T cells in healthy people across ages. There are 14 residues in the CDR3. Germline V gene data show CDR1 as PRHDT and CDR2 as FYEKMQ (reference sequence). V dropped 5 bases and J dropped 8 bases, with 16 bases sitting between them. Around 9 milliliters of peripheral blood were drawn from each donor into EDTA-treated tubes. A second 7 to 11 cycle PCR used barcoded and J-beta primers. Carrying 12 random nucleotides, a template-switch adaptor labeled each individual cDNA molecule. TCRdb processed the 5' RACE reads anew with MiXCR; each CDR3 protein has one entry. The sample carries 550,000 to 800,000 distinct CDR3 sequences, roughly 32% recorded once. The study's findings and limits: Roughly linear declines in TCR beta diversity per million T cells occurred with age.

In regard to this clonotype: What it binds is not known.

The TCR originated in a woman of 80 years or more in good health. The V gene is TRBV13, the J gene TRBJ1-5; tentatively, D is TRBD1 (6 bases). Sequencing input: blood. The CDR3 coding sequence is TGTGCCAGCAGCCGCGGAGGGGGGATGGAGCCCCAGCATTTT. This sequence encodes CASSRGGGMEPQHF.